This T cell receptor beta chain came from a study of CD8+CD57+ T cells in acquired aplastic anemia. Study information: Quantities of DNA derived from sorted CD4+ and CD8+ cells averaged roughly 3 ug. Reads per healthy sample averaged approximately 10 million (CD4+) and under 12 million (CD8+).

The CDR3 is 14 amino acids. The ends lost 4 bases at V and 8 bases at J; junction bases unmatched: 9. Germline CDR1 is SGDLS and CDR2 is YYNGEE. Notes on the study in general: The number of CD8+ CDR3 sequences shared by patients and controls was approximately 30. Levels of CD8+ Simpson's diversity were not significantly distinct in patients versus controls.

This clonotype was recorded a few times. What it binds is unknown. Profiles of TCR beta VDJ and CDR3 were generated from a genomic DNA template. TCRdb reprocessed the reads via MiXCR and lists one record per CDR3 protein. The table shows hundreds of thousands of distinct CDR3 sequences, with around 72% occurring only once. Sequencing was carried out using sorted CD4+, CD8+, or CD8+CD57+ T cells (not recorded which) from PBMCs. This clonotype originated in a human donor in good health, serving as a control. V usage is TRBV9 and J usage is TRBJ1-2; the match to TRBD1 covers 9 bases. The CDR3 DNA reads TGTGCCAGCAGCCCAGGACAGGGGTGGGGAGGCTACACCTTC. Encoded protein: CASSPGQGWGGYTF.